A selection of T cell receptor beta chains follows, all from one sample in a study of T cell responses to AZD1222 COVID-19 vaccine. Using immunoSEQ multiplex PCR, the repertoire was profiled, and TCRdb retains in-frame clones only, with some absent. This sample has 95,000 to 130,000 clones, with about 90% found just once. The specimen was peripheral blood, collected on day 0 of AZD1222 vaccination. All receptors come from an adult in good health. The CDR3 runs from the conserved cysteine through the conserved F or W. A D gene is named only where the DNA matches it firmly. Size tells how often a clone was seen (once, few, many) or the class of an expanded clone, and some rows leave it out.

CDR3 protein | CDR3 DNA | clone size | D gene | J gene | V gene
CVSFGPGQLIFYGYTF | NA | NA | NA | TRBJ1-2 | TRBV9
CASSRDRDGGYTF | TGTGCCAGTAGCCGGGACAGGGATGGCGGCTACACCTTC | NA | TRBD1 | TRBJ1-2 | TRBV19
CASSSQAELAAFF | TGTGCCAGCAGCTCCCAGGCTGAGCTCGCCGCTTTCTTT | NA | NA | TRBJ1-1 | TRBV5-8
CASSYGSSSPSEKLFF | TGTGCCAGCAGTTACGGGTCGTCCTCCCCAAGTGAAAAACTGTTTTTT | NA | NA | TRBJ1-4 | TRBV6-5
CASSAVDREVSPLHF | TGTGCCAGCAGCGCTGTGGACAGGGAAGTCTCACCCCTCCACTTT | NA | TRBD1 | TRBJ1-6 | TRBV9
CASSWEQTYNEQFF | TGTGCCAGCAGTTGGGAGCAGACGTACAATGAGCAGTTCTTC | NA | NA | TRBJ2-1 | TRBV2
CASSFGGTGRGYTF | TGTGCCAGCAGTTTCGGGGGGACAGGGAGAGGCTACACCTTC | NA | TRBD1 | TRBJ1-2 | TRBV28
CASSYTPGAGTELFF | TGTGCCAGCAGTTACACACCGGGGGCCGGAACGGAGCTGTTTTTT | NA | NA | TRBJ2-2 | TRBV6-5
CASSPLDRRNQPQHF | TGTGCCAGCTCCCCCCTAGACAGGCGCAATCAGCCCCAGCATTTT | NA | NA | TRBJ1-5 | TRBV18
CASTHSRELFF | TGTGCCAGCACCCATTCTCGGGAGCTGTTTTTT | NA | NA | TRBJ2-2 | TRBV28
CASSDYNEQFF | TGCGCCAGCAGCGATTACAATGAGCAGTTCTTC | NA | NA | TRBJ2-1 | TRBV4-1
CATSRERAIETDTQYF | TGTGCCACCAGCAGAGAAAGGGCCATAGAAACAGATACGCAGTATTTT | NA | NA | TRBJ2-3 | TRBV15
CASSQDIYYEQYF | TGTGCCAGCAGCCAAGATATCTACTACGAGCAGTACTTC | NA | NA | TRBJ2-7 | TRBV3-1/TRBV3-2
CAISEWGAGDTQYF | TGTGCCATCAGTGAGTGGGGGGCGGGAGATACGCAGTATTTT | NA | NA | TRBJ2-3 | TRBV10-3
CAWTDRDTSYEQYF | TGTGCCTGGACTGACAGGGATACATCCTACGAGCAGTACTTC | NA | TRBD1 | TRBJ2-7 | TRBV30
CASSRSGRTDTQYF | TGTGCCAGCAGCCGTAGCGGGAGGACAGATACGCAGTATTTT | NA | TRBD2 | TRBJ2-3 | TRBV7-7
CASSPRQISGNTIYF | TGTGCCAGCTCACCACGACAGATCTCTGGAAACACCATATATTTT | NA | NA | TRBJ1-3 | TRBV18
CASSLTPGSEAFF | TGTGCCAGCAGCCTAACCCCTGGTAGCGAAGCTTTCTTT | NA | NA | TRBJ1-1 | TRBV7-3
CASSSAQGNQPQHF | TGTGCCAGCAGCTCCGCACAGGGCAATCAGCCCCAGCATTTT | NA | NA | TRBJ1-5 | TRBV28
CASSFGGNTEAFF | TGCGCCAGCAGCTTCGGGGGAAACACTGAAGCTTTCTTT | NA | NA | TRBJ1-1 | TRBV5-1
CASSSRDRSNEKLFF | TGTGCCAGCAGCTCCCGGGACAGGAGTAATGAAAAACTGTTTTTT | NA | TRBD1 | TRBJ1-4 | TRBV3-1/TRBV3-2
CASSSRSGWTQYF | TGTGCCAGTAGTAGCCGTAGCGGGTGGACCCAGTACTTC | NA | TRBD2 | TRBJ2-5 | TRBV19
CASSSLDALAHTF | TGTGCCAGCAGTTCTCTGGACGCCCTTGCCCACACCTTC | NA | NA | TRBJ1-2 | TRBV27
CASSDIARVDQPQHF | TGTGCCAGTAGTGATATCGCTAGGGTAGATCAGCCCCAGCATTTT | NA | NA | TRBJ1-5 | TRBV19
CAWSVLTRETQYF | TGTGCCTGGAGTGTGTTAACACGGGAGACCCAGTACTTC | NA | NA | TRBJ2-5 | TRBV30
CASSLVYRQETQYF | TGTGCCAGCAGCTTAGTTTACAGGCAAGAGACCCAGTACTTC | few | NA | TRBJ2-5 | TRBV7-2
CASSSNPRLAASYEQYF | TGTGCCAGCAGTTCCAACCCCCGACTAGCGGCCTCGTACGAGCAGTACTTC | NA | TRBD2 | TRBJ2-7 | TRBV28
CAWSLGGGTDTQYF | TGTGCCTGGAGCTTGGGCGGAGGCACAGATACGCAGTATTTT | NA | NA | TRBJ2-3 | TRBV30
CSVDFLAGVGNEQFF | TGCAGCGTTGATTTTCTAGCGGGAGTCGGGAATGAGCAGTTCTTC | once | TRBD2 | TRBJ2-1 | TRBV29-1
CASGMMDRFGELFF | TGTGCCAGCGGGATGATGGATAGGTTCGGGGAGCTGTTTTTT | NA | NA | TRBJ2-2 | TRBV11-3
CASRGLDVFTYEQYF | TGTGCCAGCAGGGGGTTGGACGTTTTCACCTACGAGCAGTACTTC | NA | NA | TRBJ2-7 | TRBV6-5
CATWGQGAEAFF | TGTGCCACCTGGGGACAGGGGGCCGAAGCTTTCTTT | once | TRBD1 | TRBJ1-1 | TRBV15
CASRGVSTDTQYF | TGTGCCTCCCGGGGGGTCAGCACAGATACGCAGTATTTT | few | TRBD2 | TRBJ2-3 | TRBV4-2
CAGEGQGPYEQYF | TGTGCCGGGGAGGGACAGGGGCCCTACGAGCAGTACTTC | NA | TRBD1 | TRBJ2-7 | TRBV30
CASSLTRTYEQYF | TGTGCCAGCAGTTTGACGAGGACCTACGAGCAGTACTTC | NA | NA | TRBJ2-7 | TRBV27
CASIGGGGTIKNIQYF | TGTGCCAGCATCGGGGGAGGCGGGACAATTAAAAACATTCAGTACTTC | NA | NA | TRBJ2-4 | TRBV28
CASSPRDSRLEQYF | TGTGCCAGCAGCCCCAGGGACAGCAGGCTGGAGCAGTACTTC | NA | TRBD1 | TRBJ2-7 | TRBV27
CASSVGVTDTQYF | TGTGCCAGCAGCGTAGGGGTGACAGATACGCAGTATTTT | NA | NA | TRBJ2-3 | TRBV9
CASREGTEAFF | TGTGCCAGCAGGGAGGGAACTGAAGCTTTCTTT | NA | NA | TRBJ1-1 | TRBV21-1
CASSFWSDRATETQYF | TGTGCCAGCAGTTTCTGGTCGGACAGGGCAACGGAGACCCAGTACTTC | NA | TRBD1 | TRBJ2-5 | TRBV27
CASSPGLSTEAFF | TGTGCCAGCAGCCCGGGACTCAGCACTGAAGCTTTCTTT | NA | NA | TRBJ1-1 | TRBV11-2
CASSYRAGGDEQFF | TGTGCCAGCAGTTACAGGGCGGGGGGGGATGAGCAGTTCTTC | NA | TRBD2 | TRBJ2-1 | TRBV6-5
CAFGTGANNEQFF | TGTGCCTTCGGGACAGGCGCTAACAATGAGCAGTTCTTC | NA | TRBD1 | TRBJ2-1 | TRBV10-3
CASGLGQGVNEQFF | TGTGCTAGTGGTCTGGGACAGGGGGTAAATGAGCAGTTCTTC | NA | TRBD1 | TRBJ2-1 | TRBV12-5
CASSEDPARGQGYTF | TGTGCCAGCAGTGAAGATCCCGCCAGGGGGCAAGGCTACACCTTC | NA | TRBD1 | TRBJ1-2 | TRBV25-1
CASSEAGFGNEQYF | TGTGCCAGCAGTGAAGCGGGCTTCGGTAACGAGCAGTACTTC | few | NA | TRBJ2-7 | TRBV6-1
CASSVAPEPNYGYTF | TGTGCCAGCAGCGTAGCTCCTGAGCCTAACTATGGCTACACCTTC | NA | NA | TRBJ1-2 | TRBV9
CASGPPTPGGEAFF | TGTGCTAGTGGCCCCCCCACCCCAGGGGGCGAAGCTTTCTTT | NA | TRBD1 | TRBJ1-1 | TRBV12-5
CASSLVQGPYEQYF | TGTGCCAGCAGCTTAGTTCAGGGTCCCTACGAGCAGTACTTC | NA | NA | TRBJ2-7 | TRBV13
CASSLFQEKEKLFF | TGTGCCAGCAGTCTCTTCCAGGAGAAAGAAAAACTGTTTTTT | NA | NA | TRBJ1-4 | TRBV28
CASSLADSLETQYF | TGTGCCAGCAGCTTGGCGGACAGCCTAGAGACCCAGTACTTC | NA | NA | TRBJ2-5 | TRBV5-6
CASGGQGLNEQFF | TGTGCTAGTGGAGGACAGGGGTTAAATGAGCAGTTCTTC | once | TRBD1 | TRBJ2-1 | TRBV12-5
CASSLGGGEETQYF | TGTGCCAGCAGCTTGGGTGGCGGGGAAGAGACCCAGTACTTC | once | NA | TRBJ2-5 | TRBV5-4
CASTTGFNSPLHF | TGTGCCAGTACCACAGGGTTCAATTCACCCCTCCACTTT | NA | NA | TRBJ1-6 | TRBV25-1
CASSSGVQPQHF | TGTGCCAGTAGTTCAGGGGTTCAGCCCCAGCATTTT | once | NA | TRBJ1-5 | TRBV19
CASSVLGQPQHF | TGTGCCAGCAGCGTTTTGGGTCAGCCCCAGCATTTT | NA | NA | TRBJ1-5 | TRBV9
CASGLTGTLSYEQYF | TGTGCCAGCGGACTGACCGGGACATTGTCCTACGAGCAGTACTTC | NA | NA | TRBJ2-7 | TRBV2